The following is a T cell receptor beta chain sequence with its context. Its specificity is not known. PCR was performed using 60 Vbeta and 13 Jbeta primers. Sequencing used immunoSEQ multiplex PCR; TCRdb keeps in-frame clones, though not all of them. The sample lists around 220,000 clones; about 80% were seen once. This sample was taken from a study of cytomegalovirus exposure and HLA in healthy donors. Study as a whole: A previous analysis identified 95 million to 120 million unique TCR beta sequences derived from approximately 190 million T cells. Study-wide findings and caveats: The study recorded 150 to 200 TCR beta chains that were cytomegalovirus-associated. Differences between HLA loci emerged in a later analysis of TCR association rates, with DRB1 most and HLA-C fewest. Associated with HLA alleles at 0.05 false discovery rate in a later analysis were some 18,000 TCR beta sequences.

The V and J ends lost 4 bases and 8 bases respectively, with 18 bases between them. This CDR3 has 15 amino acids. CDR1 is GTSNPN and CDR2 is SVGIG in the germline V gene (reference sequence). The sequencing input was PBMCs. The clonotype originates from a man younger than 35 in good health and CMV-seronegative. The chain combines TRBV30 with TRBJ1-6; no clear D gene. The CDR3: CAWIPERVKDSPLHF. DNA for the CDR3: TGTGCCTGGATCCCCGAGAGGGTAAAGGATTCACCCCTCCACTTT. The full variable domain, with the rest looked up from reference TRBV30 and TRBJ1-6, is SQTIHQWPATLVQPVGSPLSLECTVEGTSNPNLYWYRQAAGRGLQLLFYSVGIGQISSEVPQNLSASRPQDRQFILSSKKLLLSDSGFYLCAWIPERVKDSPLHFGNGTRLTVT.